The clone carrying this T cell receptor beta chain was counted once. Its antigen is undetermined. The sample comes from a study of T cell responses to AZD1222 COVID-19 vaccine. The CDR3 has 15 amino acids. CDR1 and CDR2 (germline): SGHAT, FQNNGV. V trimming: 3 bases; J trimming: 6 bases; junction bases outside the gene matches: 4. Findings of the study overall: It was only after the peak T cell response that any repertoires were sampled. Clonal diversity may have been underestimated, and the donors were mostly white British, with more females than males.

The repertoire was sequenced with immunoSEQ multiplex PCR; TCRdb's copy has only in-frame clones and lacks some. The sample carries just over 95,000 clones, around 90% recorded once. The chain recombines TRBV11-2 with TRBJ2-2, with 10 bases lining up with TRBD2. The material sequenced was peripheral blood, taken on day 0 of AZD1222 vaccination. The sequence derives from an adult in good health. This chain's CDR3 is CASSFSGGTSGELFF. The CDR3 coding sequence is TGTGCCAGCAGCTTTAGCGGGGGGACCTCCGGGGAGCTGTTTTTT.